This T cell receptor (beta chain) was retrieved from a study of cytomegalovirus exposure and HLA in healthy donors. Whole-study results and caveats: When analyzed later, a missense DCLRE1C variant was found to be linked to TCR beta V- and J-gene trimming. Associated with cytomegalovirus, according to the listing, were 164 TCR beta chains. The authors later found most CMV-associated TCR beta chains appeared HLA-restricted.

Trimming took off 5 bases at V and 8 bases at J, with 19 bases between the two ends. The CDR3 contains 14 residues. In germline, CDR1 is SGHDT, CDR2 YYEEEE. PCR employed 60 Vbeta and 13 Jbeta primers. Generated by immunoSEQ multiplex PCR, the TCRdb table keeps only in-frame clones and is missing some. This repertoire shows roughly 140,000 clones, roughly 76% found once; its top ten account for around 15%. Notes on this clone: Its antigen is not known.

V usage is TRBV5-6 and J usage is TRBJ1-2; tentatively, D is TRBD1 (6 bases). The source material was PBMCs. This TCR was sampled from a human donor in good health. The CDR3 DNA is TGTGCCAGCAGGCACAGGGTGAGAGGTCCCGGCTACACCTTC. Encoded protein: CASRHRVRGPGYTF.